These 15 T cell receptor beta chains were sequenced from one sample in a study of blood T cells in healthy people across ages. The authors ran a second PCR of about 6 to 11 cycles using a sample-barcoded 5' primer and a J-beta primer mix. Each CDR3 protein is one row after TCRdb ran MiXCR on the 5' RACE reads. The table shows some 790,000 distinct CDR3 sequences, with 25% to 30% occurring only once. The sample consisted of blood. The origin of the receptors is an elderly woman in good health.

This clonotype has a handful of counts. The V gene is TRBV27, the J gene TRBJ2-2; 11 bases are a match to TRBD2. With 6 bases clipped from V and 6 bases from J, the junction kept 9 bases outside the gene matches. The CDR3 loop spans 16 amino acids. The germline CDR1 and CDR2 sequences are MNHEY and SMNVEV (reference sequence). CDR3 amino acids: CASRSSGGARAGELFF. CDR3 coding DNA: TGTGCCAGCAGAAGTAGCGGGGGGGCAAGGGCCGGGGAGCTGTTTTTT.

This clonotype turned up a few times. The V and J genes are TRBV7-2 and TRBJ2-5; 14 bases line up with TRBD2. The ends lost 5 bases at V and 9 bases at J; junction bases unmatched: 14. Germline CDR1 reads SGHTA; CDR2 reads FQGNSA. CDR3 size: 17 residues. CDR3 nucleotide sequence: TGTGCCAGCAGCCATCGGACTAGCGGGGGGCGTTGGGAGGCCCAGTACTTC. Its protein is CASSHRTSGGRWEAQYF.

This clonotype was found many times. V is TRBV20-1 and J is TRBJ2-3, with D unresolved. This CDR3 spans 12 amino acids. Germline lookup yields CDR1 DFQATT and CDR2 SNEGSKA (reference sequence). The V end lost 1 base, the J end lost 4 bases, and 6 bases lay between the germline ends. The CDR3 DNA reads TGCAGTGCTAGAGGCCAGGCAGATACGCAGTATTTT. Amino acids: CSARGQADTQYF.

This clonotype was recorded a few times. CDR3 bases: TGTGCCAGTAGCCCTCCGTCTACAGGGAAGAGAAGCACAGATACGCAGTATTTT. It is translated as CASSPPSTGKRSTDTQYF. V gene TRBV19 combines with J gene TRBJ2-3; TRBD1 might be the D (6 bases). Germline V CDR1 and CDR2: LNHDA, SQIVND (reference sequence). CDR3 length: 18 residues. The V end was cut by 6 bases, the J end by 0 bases, with 22 bases between.

This clonotype was counted only a few times. DNA of the CDR3: TGTGCCAGCAGTTTAGGACAGGGGCATGGCTATGGCTACACCTTC. Protein: CASSLGQGHGYGYTF. V is TRBV12-3 or TRBV12-4 and J is TRBJ1-2, with 8 bases fitting TRBD1. This CDR3 contains 15 residues. V was pared by 1 base and J by 4 bases, with 5 bases of the junction left unmatched.

The V and J genes are TRBV12-3 or TRBV12-4 and TRBJ1-6, with D perhaps matching TRBD1 (5 bases). The CDR3 is 15 residues long. Trimming left V 8 bases short and J 8 bases short, with 19 bases between. CDR3 bases: TGTGCCAGCCGTGGGGAGGGACGGTTGGATTCACCCCTCCACTTT. Amino acids: CASRGEGRLDSPLHF.

This clonotype was detected many times. The chain is built from TRBV29-1 and TRBJ1-4, with TRBD1 as a possible D gene (6 bases). Trimming took 4 bases from V and 4 from J, leaving 10 bases between them. Germline V gene lookup returns CDR1 SQVTM and CDR2 ANQGSEA. This CDR3 region has 13 residues. The CDR3 spells CSVAGDGNEKLFF. The CDR3 nucleotides are TGCAGCGTTGCAGGGGATGGTAATGAAAAACTGTTTTTT.

This clonotype was counted ten times or more. The genes are TRBV6-5 and TRBJ1-4; the match to TRBD1 covers 7 bases. Germline V CDR1 and CDR2: MNHEY, SVGAGI. The CDR3 runs 16 residues. V shed 0 bases, J shed 6 bases, and the junction held 7 bases outside the gene matches. The CDR3 DNA reads TGTGCCAGCAGTTACTCGCGAGGGGGCGGGGATGAAAAACTGTTTTTT. Amino acids: CASSYSRGGGDEKLFF.

Many counts were recorded for this clonotype. The gene calls are TRBV6-1 and TRBJ2-5; 11 bases fit TRBD1. V trimming: 8 bases; J trimming: 1 base; junction bases outside the gene matches: 3. The V gene's germline CDR1 is MNHNS and CDR2 SASEGT. CDR3 length equals 14 residues. CDR3 region: CASGGTGGQETQYF. The CDR3 DNA reads TGTGCCAGCGGGGGGACAGGGGGCCAAGAGACCCAGTACTTC.

V is TRBV7-9 and J is TRBJ1-2, with D perhaps TRBD1 (5 bases). The V and J ends lost 6 bases and 3 bases respectively, with 20 bases between them. The CDR3 sequence is 16 residues long. Germline V gives CDR1 SEHNR, CDR2 FQNEAQ (reference sequence). The CDR3 protein is CASRGGDDVLHYGYTF. CDR3 nucleotides: TGTGCCAGCAGGGGTGGGGACGACGTCCTTCACTATGGCTACACCTTC.

This clonotype appeared many times. The chain has TRBV12-3 or TRBV12-4 and TRBJ2-3; tentatively, D is TRBD1 (5 bases). Trimming removed 3 bases at V and 4 bases at J, with 20 bases between. The CDR3 runs to 17 residues. The chain's CDR3 is CASSFSLAGQEADTQYF. In DNA form, the CDR3 reads TGTGCCAGCAGTTTTAGTCTCGCAGGGCAGGAAGCAGATACGCAGTATTTT.

A remark on this clonotype: Since a much larger clone is just one base distant, this may be a read error. The chain recombines TRBV20-1 with TRBJ2-3; TRBD2 aligns across 9 bases. Germline CDR1 and CDR2: DFQATT and SNEGSKA (reference sequence). This CDR3 spans 15 amino acids. Trimming at V came to 6 bases and at J to 6 bases, leaving 13 bases not matched to a gene. CDR3 bases: TGCAGTGCAACCGGGGCTAGCGGGGTTACCGATACGCAGTATTTT. Translating it yields CSATGASGVTDTQYF.

The chain joins TRBV27 to TRBJ2-6, with D unresolved. CDR1 and CDR2 from the germline V gene are MNHEY and SMNVEV (reference sequence). V was trimmed by 6 bases and J by 0 bases, leaving 12 bases between them. The CDR3 is made up of 16 amino acids. The CDR3 reads CASSSGPFSGANVLTF. The CDR3 DNA reads as TGTGCCAGCAGCTCCGGGCCGTTCTCTGGGGCCAACGTCCTGACTTTC.

This clonotype was picked up many times. The V and J genes are TRBV18 and TRBJ1-1; maybe TRBD1 (5 bases). This CDR3 comprises 14 residues. The V end lost 3 bases, the J end lost 5 bases, and 13 bases lay between the germline ends. Germline V lookup: CDR1 KGHSH, CDR2 LQKENI. The CDR3 DNA is TGTGCCAGCTCACCGGCAGGGTTCACTACTGAAGCTTTCTTT. Translation: CASSPAGFTTEAFF.

This clonotype has only one observation. This rearrangement joins TRBV7-9 to TRBJ2-1; D ambiguous. The J call may not be correct, given that the DNA end is closer to TRBJ2-7. Germline CDR1 reads SEHNR; CDR2 reads FQNEAQ (reference sequence). CDR3 length equals 14 residues. The CDR3 reads CASSLSLTSGEQYF. The DNA for the CDR3 is TGTGCCAGCAGCTTATCCCTAACCTCGGGCGAGCAGTACTTC.